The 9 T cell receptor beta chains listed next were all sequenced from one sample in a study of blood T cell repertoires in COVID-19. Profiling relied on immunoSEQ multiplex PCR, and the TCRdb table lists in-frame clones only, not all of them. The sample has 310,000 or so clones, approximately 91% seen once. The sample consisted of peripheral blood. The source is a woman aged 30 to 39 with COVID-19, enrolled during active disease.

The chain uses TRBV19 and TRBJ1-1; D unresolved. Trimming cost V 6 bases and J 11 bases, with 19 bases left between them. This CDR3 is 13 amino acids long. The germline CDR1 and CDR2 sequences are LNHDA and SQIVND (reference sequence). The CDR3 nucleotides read TGTGCCAGTAGAGTAGACGCGGGCTGGAGGGCTTTCTTT. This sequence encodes CASRVDAGWRAFF.

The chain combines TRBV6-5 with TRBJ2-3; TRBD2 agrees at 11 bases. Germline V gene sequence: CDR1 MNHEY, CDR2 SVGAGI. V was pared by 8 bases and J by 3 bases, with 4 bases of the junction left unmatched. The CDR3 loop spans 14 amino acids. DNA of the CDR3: TGTGCCAGCCTTAGCGGGAGGGCGACAGATACGCAGTATTTT. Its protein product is CASLSGRATDTQYF.

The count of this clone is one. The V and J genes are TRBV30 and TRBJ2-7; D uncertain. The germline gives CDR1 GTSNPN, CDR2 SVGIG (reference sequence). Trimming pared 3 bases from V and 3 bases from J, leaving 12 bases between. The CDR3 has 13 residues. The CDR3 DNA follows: TGTGCCTGGAGCGCGAGCGTGGGCTACGAGCAGTACTTC. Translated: CAWSASVGYEQYF.

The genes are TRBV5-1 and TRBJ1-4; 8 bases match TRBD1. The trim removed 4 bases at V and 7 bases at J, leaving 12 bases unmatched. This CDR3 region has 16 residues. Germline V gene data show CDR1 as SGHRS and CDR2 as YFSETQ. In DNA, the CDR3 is TGCGCCAGCAGCCCCATTGGACAGGGCGTTATTGAAAAACTGTTTTTT. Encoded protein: CASSPIGQGVIEKLFF.

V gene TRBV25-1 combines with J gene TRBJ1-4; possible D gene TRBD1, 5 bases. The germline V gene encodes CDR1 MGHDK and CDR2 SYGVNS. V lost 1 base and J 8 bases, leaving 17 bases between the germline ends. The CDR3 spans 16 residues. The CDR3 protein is CASSESPGRAGEKLFF. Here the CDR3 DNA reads TGTGCCAGCAGTGAATCTCCCGGCAGGGCTGGCGAAAAACTGTTTTTT.

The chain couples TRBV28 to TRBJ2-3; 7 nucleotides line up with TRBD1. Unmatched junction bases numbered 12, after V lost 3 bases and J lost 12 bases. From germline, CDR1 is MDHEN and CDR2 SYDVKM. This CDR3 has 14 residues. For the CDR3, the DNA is TGTGCCAGCAGTTTCCGGGACAGCCGCTTTAGTCAGTATTTT. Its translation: CASSFRDSRFSQYF.

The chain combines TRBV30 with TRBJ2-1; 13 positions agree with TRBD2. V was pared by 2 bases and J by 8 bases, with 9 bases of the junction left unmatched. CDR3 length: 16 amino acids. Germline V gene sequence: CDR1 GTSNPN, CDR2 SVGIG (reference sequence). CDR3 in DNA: TGTGCCTGGAGTTTCTTACTAGCGGGAGGGCCCGATGAGCAGTTCTTC. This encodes CAWSFLLAGGPDEQFF.

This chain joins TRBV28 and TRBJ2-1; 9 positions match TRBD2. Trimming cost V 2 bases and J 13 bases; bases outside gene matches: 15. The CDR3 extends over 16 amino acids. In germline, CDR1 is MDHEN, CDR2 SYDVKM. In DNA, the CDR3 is TGTGCCAGCAGTTTAGAGGGGACTAGCACCGGGGGCTCTCAGTTCTTC. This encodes CASSLEGTSTGGSQFF.

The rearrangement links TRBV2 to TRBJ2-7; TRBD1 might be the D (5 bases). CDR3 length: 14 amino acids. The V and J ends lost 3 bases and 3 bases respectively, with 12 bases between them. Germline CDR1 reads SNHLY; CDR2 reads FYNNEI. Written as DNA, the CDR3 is TGTGCCAGCAGTGAGGGCAGGGTCCACTACGAGCAGTACTTC. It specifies CASSEGRVHYEQYF.